This T cell receptor (beta chain) was identified during a study of cytomegalovirus exposure and HLA in healthy donors. Study-wide results and limits: The analysis excluded some indistinguishable V segments, including TRBV6-2 and TRBV6-3. In a later analysis, a missense DCLRE1C variant was linked to TCR beta V- and J-gene trimming.

Turning to this clone: Its matching antigen is unknown.

J was trimmed by 2 bases and V by 8 bases; bases with no gene match: 10. CDR1 PRHDT and CDR2 FYEKMQ come from the germline V gene (reference sequence). CDR3 size: 16 residues. A multiplex PCR was run with 60 Vbeta primers and 13 Jbeta primers. The protocol was immunoSEQ multiplex PCR, while the TCRdb copy is restricted to in-frame clones and leaves out a portion. In the table there are about 140,000 clones, over 75% of which are singletons. Sequencing input: PBMCs. This rearrangement joins TRBV13 to TRBJ2-3; 10 nucleotides agree with TRBD2. This sequence originates from a woman aged 40 to 50 in good health and CMV-seronegative. CDR3: CASRGFTSGNTDTQYF. In nucleotides, the CDR3 is TGTGCCAGCCGGGGGTTCACTAGCGGGAACACAGATACGCAGTATTTT. Full variable domain (rest looked up from reference TRBV13 and TRBJ2-3): AAGVIQSPRHLIKEKRETATLKCYPIPRHDTVYWYQQGPGQDPQFLISFYEKMQSDKGSIPDRFSAQQFSDYHSELNMSSLELGDSALYFCASRGFTSGNTDTQYFGPGTRLTVL.